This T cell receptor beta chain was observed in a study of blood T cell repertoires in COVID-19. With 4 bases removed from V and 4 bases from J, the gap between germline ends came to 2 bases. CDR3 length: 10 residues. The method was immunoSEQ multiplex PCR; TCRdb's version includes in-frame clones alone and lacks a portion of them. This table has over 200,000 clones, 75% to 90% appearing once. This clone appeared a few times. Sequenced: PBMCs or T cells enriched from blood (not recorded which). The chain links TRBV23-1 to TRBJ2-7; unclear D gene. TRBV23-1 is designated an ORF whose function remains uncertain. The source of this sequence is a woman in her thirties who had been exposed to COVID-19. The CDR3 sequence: CASSPYEQYF. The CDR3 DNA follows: TGCGCCAGCAGTCCATACGAGCAGTACTTC.